This note documents a single TCR beta chain sequence. The CDR3 loop spans 16 amino acids. Trimming cost V 2 bases and J 4 bases; bases outside gene matches: 9. Germline assignment: CDR1 KGHDR and CDR2 SFDVKD. This entry comes from a study of T cells in Graves' hyperthyroidism and ophthalmopathy. Lactation, pregnancy, other autoimmune disease or uncontrolled infection excluded patients. Fresh peripheral blood, approximately 10 ml, was the source of the PBMCs. Regions amplified from RNA transcripts were the TCR beta CDR3 regions. Using the HTBI primer set, a first-round RT-PCR was run on the TCR CDR3. TCRdb re-analysed the multiplex PCR reads in MiXCR, keeping a single row per CDR3 protein. The sample records approximately 620,000 distinct CDR3 sequences, approximately 14% being singletons.

The rearrangement links TRBV24-1 to TRBJ1-2; 7 bases are a match to TRBD1. The sequence derives from a woman aged 30 to 39 with Graves' hyperthyroidism that later progressed to Graves' ophthalmopathy. Sequencing was performed on blood. The CDR3 DNA follows: TGTGCCACCAGTGATTCTGTCCCACAGGGGAGCTATGGCTACACCTTC. Encoded protein: CATSDSVPQGSYGYTF.